This T cell receptor beta chain was captured by sequencing in a study of blood T cell repertoires in COVID-19 (dated by TCRdb to the early 2020s). Regarding the research as a whole: Samples covering the acute and convalescent phases of COVID-19 were provided by collaborators in the United States, Italy and Spain. The material from the prospective study consisted of cDNA or gDNA derived from T cells, B-cell-depleted T cells, or PBMCs. The repertoires were made available in a free public database intended to serve as a resource for research on the immune response to SARS-CoV-2. Samples came from the ongoing ImmuneRACE study (first 160 participants) plus 1,254 subjects from 6 global collaborators. A de-identified subject ID, COVID-19 status, age in years and sex were almost always included in the sample metadata. Where available, HLA class I and class II types were obtained from metadata supplied by the sample provider rather than from assay-based typing. The dataset comprised deeply sampled blood TCRbeta repertoires from subjects exposed to, actively infected with, or recovered from COVID-19. Overall study results and their limits: The quantity of clinical and demographic metadata differed by source and by participant and was supplied without curation.

On this clone: Its binding antigen is unknown. Base-call qualities are not available, and no considerably larger clone is one nucleotide away.

TCRbeta CDR3 regions were amplified from genomic DNA using the immunoSEQ Assay, a bias-controlled multiplex PCR. In the original analysis: The number of nucleated cells in each sample was estimated from the amplification of reference gene primers within the assay. To quantify the absolute abundance of each unique TCRbeta CDR3 rearrangement, sequence reads were collapsed and filtered. Productive Simpson clonality was computed per sample as the square root of Simpson's diversity index over productive rearrangements. TCRdb retrieved this table from immuneACCESS and kept in-frame rearrangements only. Not all clones are present; in checked studies, unresolved V genes account for under half, and no reason is known for the remainder. Clonal size and the V and J genes are those of that table, whereas D and trimming came from the DNA. For this sample the table gives some 150,000 clones, of which around 80% were detected only once. In total, the top ten clones hold 5% of the sample.

Collaborating institutions collected whole blood in K2EDTA tubes following their own protocols. For TCRbeta analysis, collaborators shipped samples in one of three forms: frozen whole blood, isolated PBMCs, or DNA extracted from either of those sample types. Sequences were obtained from peripheral blood. The receptor's source is a woman aged 50 to 60 with acute or convalescent COVID-19.

At the DNA level, the sequence is TGTGCCAGCAGCCCTGCCGGGACAGGCAATGAAAAACTGTTTTTT. Its translation is CASSPAGTGNEKLFF. The V and J segments used are TRBV7-9 and TRBJ1-4, with 8 junctional bases fitting TRBD1. From cysteine to phenylalanine, the CDR3 is 15 amino acids long. Solely the CDR3 DNA is kept, with 45 bases framed from the first base. The germline V gene (reference sequence) supplies CDR1 SEHNR and CDR2 FQNEAQ. Ends trimmed: V by 5 bases, J by 5 bases; bases unmatched to a gene: 7.